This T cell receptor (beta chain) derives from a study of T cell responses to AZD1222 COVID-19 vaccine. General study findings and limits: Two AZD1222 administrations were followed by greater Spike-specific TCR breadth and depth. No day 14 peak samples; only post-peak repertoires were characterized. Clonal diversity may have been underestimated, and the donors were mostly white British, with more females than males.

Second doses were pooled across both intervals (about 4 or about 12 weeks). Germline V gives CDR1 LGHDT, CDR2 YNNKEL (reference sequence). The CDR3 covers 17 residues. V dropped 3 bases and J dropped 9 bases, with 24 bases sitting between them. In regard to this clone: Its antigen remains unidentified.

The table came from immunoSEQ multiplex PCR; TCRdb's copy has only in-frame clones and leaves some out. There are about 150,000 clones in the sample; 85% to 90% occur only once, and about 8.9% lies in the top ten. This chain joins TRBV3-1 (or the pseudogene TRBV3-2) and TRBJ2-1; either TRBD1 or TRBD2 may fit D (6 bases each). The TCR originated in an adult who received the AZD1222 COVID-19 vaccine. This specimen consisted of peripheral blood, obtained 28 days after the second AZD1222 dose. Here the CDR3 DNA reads TGTGCCAGCAGCCAGTCTTGGGGGGCTAGTAGGGGGAGTGAGCAGTTCTTC. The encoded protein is CASSQSWGASRGSEQFF.